These T cell receptor beta chains were read from a single sample in a study of identical twins. MiXCR, run by TCRdb on the 5' RACE reads, gives a single entry per CDR3 protein. The sample records 1.5 million to 2 million distinct CDR3 sequences, under 35% being singletons. The specimen sequenced was cord blood. These receptors were taken from a newborn girl in good health. The conserved cysteine and the conserved F or W are not part of the CDR3 here.

TRBJ2-1 TRBV29-1 SVDPHNEQF
TRBJ2-2 TRBV29-1 SAIRNGELF
TRBJ2-7 TRBV20-1 SARRNRATYEQY
TRBJ2-5 TRBV20-1 SASGFVGQETQY
TRBJ2-1 TRBV28 ANSLAGVKNEQF
TRBJ2-3 TRBV20-1 SARSGQGFTDTQY
. TRBV5-1 ASSLDFPEQY
TRBJ2-7 TRBV4-2 ASRSSGGPRYNEQY
TRBJ1-2 TRBV30 AWSQGQTYGYT
TRBJ1-6 TRBV7-9 ASSAGLGYNSPLH
TRBJ2-7 TRBV3-1 ASSKTDRGRSFYEQY
TRBJ2-2 TRBV29-1 SVGRDSTGELF
TRBJ2-7 TRBV2 ASTYRGTSYEQY
TRBJ2-3 TRBV12-5 ASGLPLSSTDTQY
TRBJ2-7 TRBV7-9 ASSFEDLIYEQY
TRBJ2-1 TRBV24-1 ATSAPTSGNYNEQF
TRBJ1-2 TRBV29-1 SVEGTGVNGYT
TRBJ1-2 TRBV20-1 SARDSANYGYT
TRBJ2-7 TRBV20-1 SASGGYKNEQY
TRBJ1-1 TRBV10-3 AISEHQGARSNTEAF
TRBJ2-7 TRBV20-1 SARDGRTGGYEQY
TRBJ2-7 TRBV12-3/TRBV12-4 ASSKTGKSYEQY
TRBJ2-1 TRBV20-1 SAGTPAREQF
TRBJ2-1 TRBV2 ASRAGTSPYNEQF
TRBJ1-2 TRBV6-2/TRBV6-3 ASSLRGTSWGYT
. TRBV28 ASRHGLAGGIHSYNEQY
TRBJ2-2 TRBV2 ASSVIRVDTGELF
TRBJ2-7 TRBV12-3/TRBV12-4 ASSSRRPPEHEQY
TRBJ2-2 TRBV4-1 ASSPRTSGQNTGELF
TRBJ1-6 TRBV5-6 ASSNRNRGQNSPLH
TRBJ2-5 TRBV7-8 ASSSLSLADLYNEQY
TRBJ1-1 TRBV7-6 ASSLAPGTPNTEAF
TRBJ2-5 TRBV30 AWSDTSRGY
TRBJ1-2 TRBV6-1 ASSVGQLMGYT
TRBJ1-1 TRBV20-1 SARDYGGLMNTEAF
TRBJ2-4 TRBV2 VSSESPPVREQY
TRBJ2-3 TRBV29-1 SVGTRTDTQY
TRBJ2-2 TRBV5-1 ASSQTSGPTGELF
TRBJ2-3 TRBV6-4 ASSARGLATDTQY
TRBJ1-2 TRBV3-1 ASSQDRWAGGYT
TRBJ2-7 TRBV29-1 SVPTGVNYEQY
TRBJ1-2 TRBV20-1 SAATQGRNYGYT
TRBJ1-2 TRBV3-1 ASSPRTGGTNYGYT
TRBJ2-4 TRBV7-2 ASSGGTNLASKNIQY
TRBJ1-6 TRBV20-1 SARAGGSPPH